This T cell receptor (beta chain) was sequenced for a study of cytomegalovirus exposure and HLA in healthy donors. Study as a whole: In a later analysis, the 120 or so validation repertoires were reported to have used the same platform as the 666 first-cohort repertoires.

Produced via immunoSEQ multiplex PCR; TCRdb's table is partial and in-frame only. The table records 97,000 or so clones, over 75% of them present only once. CDR1 is SEHNR and CDR2 is FQNEAQ in the germline V gene (reference sequence). CDR3 length equals 15 residues. V lost 0 bases, J lost 0 bases, and 9 bases lay in between. The specimen was PBMCs. The sequence was obtained from a man younger than 35 in good health and CMV-seropositive. V gene TRBV7-9 combines with J gene TRBJ2-7; a weak D match, TRBD2 (6 bases). CDR3 DNA: TGTGCCAGCAGCTTAGCGCGGGGAAGCTCCTACGAGCAGTACTTC. Encoded protein: CASSLARGSSYEQYF.